Listed below are T cell receptor beta chains from one sample, sequenced in a study of graft-versus-host responses after intestinal transplantation. Which antigens these TCRs recognize remains unknown. Data came from immunoSEQ multiplex PCR; TCRdb stores just in-frame clones and leaves some out. The data contain around 93,000 clones, approximately 90% of them seen just once; the ten biggest clones take up around 6%. Sequencing was performed on unstimulated CD8+ T cells sorted from spleen or lymph node cells, taken before intestinal transplant. The receptors stem from a human donor who received an intestinal transplant. CDR3s leave out the opening cysteine and the closing phenylalanine or tryptophan. Each record gives: V gene, CDR3 protein.

v_call: TRBV2
cdr3_aa: ASMMVGQGARINNSPLH

v_call: TRBV28
cdr3_aa: ASSRIAGESNNEQF

v_call: TRBV5-1
cdr3_aa: ASRPWNNEQF

v_call: TRBV21-1
cdr3_aa: ASTIGRGSTEAF

v_call: TRBV5-6
cdr3_aa: ASSFGLAYDTQY

v_call: TRBV19
cdr3_aa: ASSAIKTSPNTGELF

v_call: TRBV30
cdr3_aa: AWSPDRGEQY

v_call: TRBV9
cdr3_aa: ASSDSPGTSFTYEQY

v_call: TRBV2
cdr3_aa: ASSGWTLRDIYNEQF

v_call: TRBV5-6
cdr3_aa: ASSFLISDRDYTYEQY

v_call: TRBV7-9
cdr3_aa: ASSFGGYT

v_call: TRBV7-3
cdr3_aa: ASSLNSVSYNEQF

v_call: TRBV11-3
cdr3_aa: ASSLGSGTYNEQF

v_call: TRBV6-6
cdr3_aa: ASSYSDSNTEAF

v_call: TRBV7-6
cdr3_aa: ASSLDTDTQY

v_call: TRBV6-5
cdr3_aa: ASSYSGRGANYGYT

v_call: TRBV5-1
cdr3_aa: ASSSNPGTGSHEQY

v_call: TRBV19
cdr3_aa: ASSMNTEAF

v_call: TRBV25-1
cdr3_aa: ASSLTGGRGYT

v_call: TRBV7-2
cdr3_aa: ASSLLAGTDTQY

v_call: TRBV5-4
cdr3_aa: ASSPLAGETYEQY

v_call: TRBV27
cdr3_aa: ASSLWGGETEAF

v_call: TRBV27
cdr3_aa: ASRRGAGDSTDTQY

v_call: TRBV27
cdr3_aa: ASSLEAGHSPLH

v_call: TRBV11-2
cdr3_aa: ASSLVETGNNEQF

v_call: TRBV6-5
cdr3_aa: ASSYSWLGTDTQY

v_call: TRBV7-6
cdr3_aa: ASSGSSIAGSLTDTQY

v_call: TRBV6-5
cdr3_aa: ASTETHGLEETQY

v_call: TRBV12-5
cdr3_aa: ASGLVRTARGGRLNTGELF

v_call: TRBV6-5
cdr3_aa: ASSECKQETQY

v_call: TRBV11-2
cdr3_aa: ASSDTGTGRHEQF

v_call: TRBV12-5
cdr3_aa: ASGGYQPQH

v_call: TRBV15
cdr3_aa: ATSPGTGSYEQY

v_call: TRBV19
cdr3_aa: ASSIDPDRSRNSPLH

v_call: TRBV11-3
cdr3_aa: ASSWTGPYEQY

v_call: TRBV27
cdr3_aa: ASSPIEYARGEQY

v_call: TRBV9
cdr3_aa: ASSVGLADTDTQY

v_call: TRBV13
cdr3_aa: ASSHGTADSYEQY

v_call: TRBV4-1
cdr3_aa: ATGGVRNEKLF

v_call: TRBV5-5
cdr3_aa: ASSPEYYGYT

v_call: TRBV7-9
cdr3_aa: ASSLDWTSNSYEQY

v_call: TRBV27
cdr3_aa: ASSFAGGEAF

v_call: TRBV5-6
cdr3_aa: ASSFGSGGGETQY

v_call: TRBV19
cdr3_aa: ASSITVQDRYYGYT

v_call: TRBV28
cdr3_aa: ASTPPWLAPRNEQF

v_call: TRBV4-1
cdr3_aa: ASSQAGTGNEQY

v_call: TRBV13
cdr3_aa: ASSSGGSYEQY

v_call: TRBV6-5
cdr3_aa: ASSYSGGQNGYT

v_call: TRBV5-1
cdr3_aa: ASRITGWSSYNEQF

v_call: TRBV29-1
cdr3_aa: SVEDLRENEQF

v_call: TRBV5-6
cdr3_aa: ASSLEGTVINYGYT

v_call: TRBV9
cdr3_aa: ASSVATSFIYNEQF

v_call: TRBV30
cdr3_aa: AWTQTSGGIYNEQF